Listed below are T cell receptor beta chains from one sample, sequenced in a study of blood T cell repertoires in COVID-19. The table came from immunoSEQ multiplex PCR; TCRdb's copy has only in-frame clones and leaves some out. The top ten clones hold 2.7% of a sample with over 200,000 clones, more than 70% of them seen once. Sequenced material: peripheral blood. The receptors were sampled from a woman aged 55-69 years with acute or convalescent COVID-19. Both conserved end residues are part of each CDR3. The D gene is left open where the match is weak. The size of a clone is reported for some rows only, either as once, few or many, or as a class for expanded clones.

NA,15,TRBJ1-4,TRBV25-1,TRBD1,CASSERDSGGEKLFF,TGTGCCAGCAGTGAACGGGACAGTGGAGGTGAAAAACTGTTTTTT
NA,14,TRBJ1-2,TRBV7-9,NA,CASSLGGLDYGYTF,TGTGCCAGCAGCTTGGGGGGGCTGGACTATGGCTACACCTTC
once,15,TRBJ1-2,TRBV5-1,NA,CASSPSQGLGDGYTF,TGCGCCAGCAGCCCGTCCCAGGGACTAGGAGATGGCTACACCTTC
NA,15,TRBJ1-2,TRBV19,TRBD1,CASSIRTGGGYGYTF,TGTGCCAGTAGCATTCGGACAGGGGGCGGCTATGGCTACACCTTC
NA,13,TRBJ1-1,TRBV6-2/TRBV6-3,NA,CASSYPLKAAAFF,TGTGCCAGCAGTTACCCCCTCAAGGCGGCGGCTTTCTTT
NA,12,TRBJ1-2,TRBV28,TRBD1,CASSPGQDGYTF,TGTGCCAGCAGTCCCGGACAGGATGGCTACACCTTC
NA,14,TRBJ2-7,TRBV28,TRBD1,CASSHPGQGGSQYF,TGTGCCAGCAGTCACCCGGGACAGGGGGGTTCCCAGTACTTC
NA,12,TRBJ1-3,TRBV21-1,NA,CASTPTGDTIYF,TGTGCCAGCACCCCGACAGGGGACACCATATATTTT
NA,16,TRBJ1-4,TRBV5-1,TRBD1,CASSWDRPATNEKLFF,TGCGCCAGCAGCTGGGACAGGCCCGCAACTAATGAAAAACTGTTTTTT
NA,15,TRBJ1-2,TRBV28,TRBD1,CASSRPGQGLLGYTF,TGTGCCAGCAGTCGGCCGGGACAGGGTCTACTGGGTTACACCTTC